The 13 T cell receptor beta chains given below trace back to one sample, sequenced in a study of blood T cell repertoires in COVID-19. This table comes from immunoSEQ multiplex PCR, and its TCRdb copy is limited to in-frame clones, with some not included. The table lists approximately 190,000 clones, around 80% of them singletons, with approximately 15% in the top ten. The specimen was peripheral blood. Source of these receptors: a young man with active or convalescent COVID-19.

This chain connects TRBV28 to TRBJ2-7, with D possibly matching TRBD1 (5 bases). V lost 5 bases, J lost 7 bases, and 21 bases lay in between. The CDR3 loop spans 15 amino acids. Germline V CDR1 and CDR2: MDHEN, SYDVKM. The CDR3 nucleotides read TGTGCCAGCAGTCCCATCGCAGACAGCCGCAATGAGCAGTACGTC. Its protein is CASSPIADSRNEQYV.

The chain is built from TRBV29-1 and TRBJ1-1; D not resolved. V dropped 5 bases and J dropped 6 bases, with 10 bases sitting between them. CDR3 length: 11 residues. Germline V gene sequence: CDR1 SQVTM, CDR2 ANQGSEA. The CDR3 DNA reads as TGCAGCGTTACGGACTGGGCTGAAGCTTTCTTT. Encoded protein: CSVTDWAEAFF.

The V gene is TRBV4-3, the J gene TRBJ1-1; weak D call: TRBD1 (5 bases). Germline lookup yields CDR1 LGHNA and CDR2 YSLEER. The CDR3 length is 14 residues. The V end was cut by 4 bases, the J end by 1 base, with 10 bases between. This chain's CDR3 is CASSRFGGNTEAFF. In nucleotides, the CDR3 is TGCGCCAGCAGCCGCTTCGGGGGGAACACTGAAGCTTTCTTT.

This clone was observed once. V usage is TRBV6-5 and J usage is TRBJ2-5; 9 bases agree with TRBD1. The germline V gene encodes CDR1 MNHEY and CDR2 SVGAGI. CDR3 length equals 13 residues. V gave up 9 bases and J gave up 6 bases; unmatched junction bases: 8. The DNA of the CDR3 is TGTGCCAGTTCACAGGGGGCGCTAAAGACCCAGTACTTC. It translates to CASSQGALKTQYF.

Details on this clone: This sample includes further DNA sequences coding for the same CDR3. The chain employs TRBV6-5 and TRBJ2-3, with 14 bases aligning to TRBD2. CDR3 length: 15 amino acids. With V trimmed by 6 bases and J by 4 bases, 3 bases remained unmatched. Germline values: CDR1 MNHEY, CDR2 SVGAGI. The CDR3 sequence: CASSLTSGGADTQYF. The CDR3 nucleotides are TGTGCCAGCAGCCTGACTAGCGGGGGGGCAGATACGCAGTATTTT.

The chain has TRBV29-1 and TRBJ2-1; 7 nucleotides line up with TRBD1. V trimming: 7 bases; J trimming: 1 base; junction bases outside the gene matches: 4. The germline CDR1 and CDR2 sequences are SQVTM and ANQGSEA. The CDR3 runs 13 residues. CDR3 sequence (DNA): TGCAGCGCCCGGGACAGTTCCTACAATGAGCAGTTCTTC. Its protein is CSARDSSYNEQFF.

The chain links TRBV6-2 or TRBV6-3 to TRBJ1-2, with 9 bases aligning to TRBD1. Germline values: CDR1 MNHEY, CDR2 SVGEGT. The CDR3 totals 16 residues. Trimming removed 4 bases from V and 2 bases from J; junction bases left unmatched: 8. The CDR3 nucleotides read TGTGCCAGCAGTTCCGCCGGGACAGGGAGAAACTATGGCTACACCTTC. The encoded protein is CASSSAGTGRNYGYTF.

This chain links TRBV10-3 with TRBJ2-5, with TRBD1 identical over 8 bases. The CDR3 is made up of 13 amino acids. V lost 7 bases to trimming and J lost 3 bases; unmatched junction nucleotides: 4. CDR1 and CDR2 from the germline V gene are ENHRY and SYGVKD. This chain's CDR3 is CAIKSTGEETQYF. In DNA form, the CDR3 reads TGTGCCATCAAATCGACAGGGGAAGAGACCCAGTACTTC.

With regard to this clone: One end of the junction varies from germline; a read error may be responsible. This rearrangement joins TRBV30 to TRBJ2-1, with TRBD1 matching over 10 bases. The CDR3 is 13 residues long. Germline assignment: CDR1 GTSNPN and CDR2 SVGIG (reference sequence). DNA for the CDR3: TGTGCCCGGAGGCGACAGGGGGCCAATGAGCAGTTCTTC. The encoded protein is CARRRQGANEQFF.

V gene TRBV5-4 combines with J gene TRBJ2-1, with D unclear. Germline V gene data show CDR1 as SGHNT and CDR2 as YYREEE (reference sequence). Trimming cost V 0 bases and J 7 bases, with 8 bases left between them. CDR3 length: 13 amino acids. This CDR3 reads CASSLGARNEQFF. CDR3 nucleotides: TGTGCCAGCAGCTTGGGCGCTAGGAATGAGCAGTTCTTC.

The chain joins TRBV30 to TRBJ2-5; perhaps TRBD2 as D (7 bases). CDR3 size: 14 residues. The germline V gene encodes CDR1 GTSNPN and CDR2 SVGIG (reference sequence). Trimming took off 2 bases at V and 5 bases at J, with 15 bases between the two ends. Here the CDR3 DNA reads TGTGCCTGGAGTCCACTACAGGGAGGGGAGACCCAGTACTTC. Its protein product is CAWSPLQGGETQYF.

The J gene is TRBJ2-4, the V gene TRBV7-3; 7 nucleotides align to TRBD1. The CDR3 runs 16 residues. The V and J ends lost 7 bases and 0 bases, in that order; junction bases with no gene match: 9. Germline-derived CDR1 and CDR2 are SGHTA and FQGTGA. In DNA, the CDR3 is TGTGCCAGCAACCCGACAGGGAATCTAGCCAAAAACATTCAGTACTTC. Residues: CASNPTGNLAKNIQYF.

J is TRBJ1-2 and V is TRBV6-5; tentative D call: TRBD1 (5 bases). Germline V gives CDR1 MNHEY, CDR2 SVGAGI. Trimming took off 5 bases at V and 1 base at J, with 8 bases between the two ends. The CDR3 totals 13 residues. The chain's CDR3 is CASSHGHNYGYTF. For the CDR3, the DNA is TGTGCCAGCAGTCACGGACATAACTATGGCTACACCTTC.